Here is one TCR beta chain with its context. Its cognate antigen is unknown. This entry is derived from a study of cytomegalovirus exposure and HLA in healthy donors. The PCR employed 60 Vbeta primers together with 13 Jbeta primers. The data were produced by immunoSEQ multiplex PCR, yet TCRdb's version contains in-frame clones alone and is incomplete. The data hold approximately 150,000 clones, with approximately 78% observed a single time. Each donor's status was that of a healthy bone marrow donor. The germline V gene has CDR1 SQVTM and CDR2 ANQGSEA. Trimming took off 4 bases at V and 8 bases at J, with 14 bases between the two ends. The CDR3 is made up of 13 amino acids. Study observations and caveats: Serostatus for CMV was the only available immune exposure information. It was likely that a cluster of highly shared sequence variants was a sequencing artifact. Across donors, most TCRs were seen rarely, yet some public ones were widespread.

The clonotype originates from a woman aged 45-65 years in good health and CMV-seropositive. The chain is built from TRBV29-1 and TRBJ2-2, with D possibly being TRBD1 (5 bases). Input material: PBMCs. CDR3 residues: CSVGQGSLGELFF. The CDR3 DNA follows: TGCAGCGTTGGTCAGGGAAGTTTGGGGGAGCTGTTTTTT.